This T cell receptor (beta chain) was recovered during a study of blood T cell repertoires in COVID-19. On the study more broadly: PBMCs, B-cell-depleted T cells, or T cells provided the cDNA or gDNA that made up the material.

Study processing details: From reference gene primer amplification, estimates of nucleated cell counts were derived. Method: immunoSEQ multiplex PCR; TCRdb's copy keeps in-frame clones and lacks some. V and J calls and clone size follow that table, whereas D and trimming were derived from the DNA. Altogether 65,000 or so clones are present, 87% being singletons, with the ten largest covering over 9%. Sequencing was carried out using peripheral blood. The receptor was derived from a human donor with acute or convalescent COVID-19. The donor label of this sample is uncertain.

CDR3 sequence: CASSLAERRSYNEQFF. The CDR3 bases are TGTGCCAGCAGCTTGGCGGAGAGGAGGTCCTACAATGAGCAGTTCTTC. The chain links TRBV5-6 to TRBJ2-1; perhaps TRBD2 as D (5 bases). Germline V lookup: CDR1 SGHDT, CDR2 YYEEEE. The CDR3 length is 16 residues. V gave up 0 bases and J gave up 1 base, with 11 bases separating them.